The present entry profiles one T cell receptor beta chain with its context. This entry is derived from a study of technical replicates of blood from several donors. The repertoire was sequenced with immunoSEQ multiplex PCR; TCRdb's copy has only in-frame clones and lacks some. Here the sample spans roughly 61,000 clones, roughly 97% being singletons. The CDR3 totals 13 residues. V dropped 2 bases and J dropped 1 base, with 6 bases sitting between them. Germline V gives CDR1 SNHLY, CDR2 FYNNEI. The receptor was isolated from a human donor in good health. The chain has TRBV2 and TRBJ2-7; D is undetermined. Sequenced: T cells isolated from PBMCs. The CDR3 reads CASSESLSYEQYF. Written as DNA, the CDR3 is TGTGCCAGCAGTGAATCCCTTTCCTACGAGCAGTACTTC.